This T cell receptor (beta chain) is drawn from a study of T cell responses to AZD1222 COVID-19 vaccine. Study-wide results and limits: Close to half of spike-specific TCRs reportedly recognize unmutated variant regions. Baseline seropositives among AZD1222 recipients totaled only six or seven. Among the donors, most were white British and more were female, and clonal diversity was possibly underestimated.

The analysis combined second doses at about 4 or about 12 weeks. This CDR3 comprises 14 residues. CDR1 and CDR2 (germline): SGHNT, YENEEA. Only one count was recorded for this clone. The antigen remains undetermined. Relative to the germline gene, one junction end is altered; a read error may explain this. The table came from immunoSEQ multiplex PCR; TCRdb's copy has only in-frame clones and leaves some out. The sample contains tens of thousands of clones, roughly 89% of which appear only once. The TCR was taken from an adult who received the AZD1222 COVID-19 vaccine. The chain recombines TRBV11-3 with TRBJ2-2, with 8 bases identical to TRBD2. Sequencing was performed on peripheral blood, taken 28 days after the second AZD1222 dose. This chain's CDR3 is CASKRTSGTGELFF. CDR3 sequence (DNA): TGTGCCAGCAAACGAACTAGCGGCACCGGGGAGCTATTTTTT.